The 28 T cell receptor beta chains presented below share a single source sample, sequenced in a study of blood T cell repertoires in COVID-19. Repertoires were generated with immunoSEQ multiplex PCR, while TCRdb's copy carries only in-frame clones and drops some. The repertoire holds around 120,000 clones, with 85% to 90% as singletons. Material for sequencing was peripheral blood. All receptors derive from a woman aged 55-69 years with COVID-19, enrolled during active disease.

This chain joins TRBV11-2 and TRBJ2-6; D remains unclear. Germline CDR1 is SGHAT and CDR2 is FQNNGV. V dropped 0 bases and J dropped 0 bases, with 6 bases sitting between them. The CDR3 spans 16 residues. This chain's CDR3 is CASSLEGDSGANVLTF. The CDR3 DNA follows: TGTGCCAGCAGCTTAGAAGGAGACTCTGGGGCCAACGTCCTGACTTTC.

This rearrangement joins TRBV7-9 to TRBJ1-1; D is possibly TRBD1 (6 bases). With 6 bases removed from V and 8 bases from J, the gap between germline ends came to 22 bases. This CDR3 is 15 amino acids long. Germline CDR1 SEHNR, CDR2 FQNEAQ (reference sequence). In nucleotides, the CDR3 is TGTGCCAGCAGTCCCCTACCGGGGGGCGCAAGGGAAGCTTTCTTT. The encoded protein is CASSPLPGGAREAFF.

The chain joins TRBV11-3 to TRBJ2-2; the match to TRBD1 covers 7 bases. This CDR3 is built from 16 residues. Losses at the gene ends were 5 bases for V and 7 bases for J; bases not matched to a gene: 13. In germline, CDR1 is SGHNT, CDR2 YENEEA. CDR3 residues: CASSRRGGLGYGELFF. In DNA, the CDR3 is TGTGCCAGCAGCCGTAGAGGGGGCTTGGGTTACGGGGAGCTGTTTTTT.

V usage is TRBV11-3 and J usage is TRBJ2-3, with 8 bases matching TRBD1. This CDR3 is 16 amino acids long. The junction had 6 bases not matched to a gene; V was cut back by 4 bases and J by 0 bases. CDR1 and CDR2 (germline): SGHNT, YENEEA. Here the CDR3 DNA reads TGTGCCAGCAGCTCCGGGGACAGGATGAGCACAGATACGCAGTATTTT. As protein: CASSSGDRMSTDTQYF.

V and J are TRBV18 and TRBJ1-1, with D possibly being TRBD1 (5 bases). Looked up from germline, CDR1 is KGHSH and CDR2 is LQKENI. V was pared by 3 bases and J by 6 bases, with 17 bases between. The CDR3 extends over 15 amino acids. The CDR3 is CASSPTGGFGPEAFF. CDR3 nucleotides: TGTGCCAGCTCACCCACGGGGGGATTCGGTCCTGAAGCTTTCTTT. The complete variable domain, with remaining parts taken from reference TRBV18 and TRBJ1-1, reads NAGVMQNPRHLVRRRGQEARLRCSPMKGHSHVYWYRQLPEEGLKFMVYLQKENIIDESGMPKERFSAEFPKEGPSILRIQQVVRGDSAAYFCASSPTGGFGPEAFFGQGTRLTVV.

The V call is TRBV6-5, the J call TRBJ2-3, with 12 bases matching TRBD2. The CDR3 spans 13 residues. Germline lookup yields CDR1 MNHEY and CDR2 SVGAGI. The V gene end was trimmed by 6 bases and the J gene end by 13 bases; junction bases not matched to a gene: 8. Here the CDR3 DNA reads TGTGCCAGCAGAGTAGGACTAGCGGGGCGCGAGTATTTT. It translates to CASRVGLAGREYF.

The chain recombines TRBV9 with TRBJ1-2, with 9 bases identical to TRBD1. Germline lookup yields CDR1 SGDLS and CDR2 YYNGEE. This CDR3 contains 15 residues. V was clipped by 3 bases and J by 6 bases; unmatched bases: 9. The CDR3 region has the DNA TGTGCCAGCAGCGGCTTACAGGGGGCTCGGGATGGCTACACCTTC. As protein: CASSGLQGARDGYTF.

This clone showed up just a few times. The chain is built from TRBV5-5 and TRBJ2-7; maybe TRBD2 (5 bases). The CDR3 contains 15 residues. Germline V CDR1 and CDR2: SGHKS, YYEKEE (reference sequence). The V end was cut by 1 base, the J end by 4 bases, with 15 bases between. In DNA form, the CDR3 reads TGTGCCAGCAGCTTGCTGAGAGGGCGCGGGTACGAGCAGTACTTC. This sequence encodes CASSLLRGRGYEQYF. Using reference TRBV5-5 and TRBJ2-7 for the parts outside the CDR3, the full variable domain is DAGVTQSPTHLIKTRGQQVTLRCSPISGHKSVSWYQQVLGQGPQFIFQYYEKEERGRGNFPDRFSARQFPNYSSELNVNALLLGDSALYLCASSLLRGRGYEQYFGPGTRLTVT.

The chain combines TRBV7-2 with TRBJ2-1, with a weak D call TRBD2 (5 bases). CDR3 size: 15 residues. The V gene's germline CDR1 is SGHTA and CDR2 FQGNSA. Trimming cost V 1 base and J 4 bases, with 11 bases left between them. In DNA form, the CDR3 reads TGTGCCAGCAGCTTAGACCGGGGAGAGTACAATGAGCAGTTCTTC. Translating it yields CASSLDRGEYNEQFF.

The CDR3 region has the DNA TGCGCCAGCAGCCAAGATCGGACAGCCTACGAGCAGTACTTC. This codes for CASSQDRTAYEQYF. V usage is TRBV4-1 and J usage is TRBJ2-7, with a tentative D call TRBD1 (6 bases). The CDR3 sequence is 14 residues long. The germline gives CDR1 MGHRA, CDR2 YSYEKL. Trimming pared 0 bases from V and 2 bases from J, leaving 8 bases between.

The V gene is TRBV5-6, the J gene TRBJ2-7; 13 bases match TRBD2. Germline V gene data show CDR1 as SGHDT and CDR2 as YYEEEE. V dropped 2 bases and J dropped 2; count of bases not matched to a gene: 4. The length of the CDR3 is 16 residues. The CDR3 sequence: CASSLVTSGGTYEQYF. In DNA form, the CDR3 reads TGTGCCAGCAGCTTAGTGACTAGCGGGGGGACCTACGAGCAGTACTTC.

The J gene is TRBJ1-4, the V gene TRBV3-1 (or the pseudogene TRBV3-2); 10 nucleotides agree with TRBD1. V trimming: 1 base; J trimming: 4 bases; junction bases outside the gene matches: 0. Looked up from germline, CDR1 is LGHDT and CDR2 is YNNKEL (reference sequence). The CDR3 extends over 15 amino acids. The CDR3 region has the DNA TGTGCCAGCAGCCAAGGGACAGGGGGTAATGAAAAACTGTTTTTT. Translating it yields CASSQGTGGNEKLFF.

The gene calls are TRBV7-2 and TRBJ2-1, with 7 nucleotides matching TRBD1. Germline-derived CDR1 and CDR2 are SGHTA and FQGNSA. With V trimmed by 0 bases and J by 11 bases, 1 base remained unmatched. The CDR3 contains 12 residues. The CDR3 DNA sequence: TGTGCCAGCAGCTTAGCGACAGGGCAGCAGTTCTTC. Translated, it gives CASSLATGQQFF.

The chain carries TRBV6-5 and TRBJ1-6, with 8 bases identical to TRBD1. Trimming took 4 bases from V and 8 from J; bases not matched to a gene: 7. The CDR3 runs to 15 residues. Germline V gene data show CDR1 as MNHEY and CDR2 as SVGAGI. CDR3 amino acids: CASSSDRGYDSPLHF. CDR3 nucleotide sequence: TGTGCCAGCAGTTCCGACAGGGGTTACGATTCACCCCTCCACTTT.

This clone was recorded only once. The genes are TRBV6-1 and TRBJ2-4, with a tentative D call TRBD2 (5 bases). CDR3 size: 13 residues. The V and J ends lost 3 bases and 11 bases respectively, with 14 bases between them. CDR1 MNHNS and CDR2 SASEGT come from the germline V gene. The CDR3 sequence is CASSEGLAPFQYF. CDR3 nucleotide sequence: TGTGCCAGCAGTGAGGGTCTAGCTCCCTTTCAGTACTTC.

The V and J genes are TRBV4-1 and TRBJ2-3; 11 bases line up with TRBD2. V dropped 2 bases and J dropped 5; count of bases not matched to a gene: 6. The CDR3 covers 16 residues. The germline gives CDR1 MGHRA, CDR2 YSYEKL. Here the CDR3 reads CASSQTSGGTEDTQYF. The CDR3 bases are TGCGCCAGCAGCCAAACTAGCGGGGGCACCGAAGATACGCAGTATTTT.

V and J are TRBV3-1 (or the pseudogene TRBV3-2) and TRBJ1-4; D is unclear. CDR1 and CDR2 from the germline V gene are LGHDT and YNNKEL (reference sequence). This CDR3 has 15 residues. V was clipped by 4 bases and J by 5 bases, with 14 bases between them. CDR3 bases: TGTGCCAGCAGCCCCGCGGTTTGGTCCAATGAAAAACTGTTTTTT. Its protein is CASSPAVWSNEKLFF.

The genes are TRBV3-1 (or the pseudogene TRBV3-2) and TRBJ1-6, with TRBD1 matching over 9 bases. The germline CDR1 and CDR2 sequences are LGHDT and YNNKEL (reference sequence). CDR3 length: 16 residues. V lost 7 bases and J lost 1; bases outside the gene matches: 5. CDR3 sequence (DNA): TGTGCCAGCAACCCTGACAGGGGGTCCTATAATTCACCCCTCCACTTT. Translating it yields CASNPDRGSYNSPLHF.

This clone came up once. This chain links TRBV15 with TRBJ1-2, with D tentatively TRBD1 (6 bases). Looked up from germline, CDR1 is LNHNV and CDR2 is YYDKDF (reference sequence). This CDR3 region has 15 residues. V lost 1 base and J lost 2, with 11 bases in between. The CDR3 sequence: CATSRAGGSNYGYTF. In DNA form, the CDR3 reads TGTGCCACCAGCAGAGCGGGGGGCTCCAACTATGGCTACACCTTC.

This clone was seen more than once but under ten times. CDR3 sequence (DNA): TGTGCCAGCAGCCGGCGGGGGGTAACGGATGAGCAGTTCTTC. Residues: CASSRRGVTDEQFF. V usage is TRBV4-2 and J usage is TRBJ2-1; 8 bases fit TRBD2. The CDR3 is made up of 14 amino acids. The germline gives CDR1 LGHNA, CDR2 YNFKEQ. The J segment lost 8 bases and the V segment lost 4 bases, leaving 7 bases of the junction unmatched.

This chain links TRBV5-5 with TRBJ1-2, with 7 bases aligning to TRBD1. Germline-derived CDR1 and CDR2 are SGHKS and YYEKEE (reference sequence). Unmatched junction bases numbered 6, after V lost 4 bases and J lost 6 bases. This CDR3 comprises 13 residues. CDR3 sequence (DNA): TGTGCCAGCAGCCCACTGACAGGGAATGGCTACACCTTC. Translated: CASSPLTGNGYTF.

This chain uses TRBV5-4 with TRBJ1-3; tentative D call: TRBD1 (6 bases). The CDR3 consists of 17 residues. Germline lookup yields CDR1 SGHNT and CDR2 YYREEE (reference sequence). Between the trimmed V and J ends, which lost 0 bases and 1 base, there was a span of 14 bases. Written as DNA, the CDR3 is TGTGCCAGCAGCTTGGGCCTACAGGGTGTTTCTGGAAACACCATATATTTT. Its translation: CASSLGLQGVSGNTIYF.

CDR3 residues: CSGRTVTQYF. The CDR3 DNA reads TGCAGCGGGCGAACAGTGACGCAGTATTTT. The rearrangement uses TRBV29-1 and TRBJ2-3; unclear D gene. CDR3 size: 10 residues. The germline V gene has CDR1 SQVTM and CDR2 ANQGSEA. Trimming stripped 7 bases from V and 9 bases from J, with 11 bases between.

This chain uses TRBV19 with TRBJ1-2; 9 bases fit TRBD1. CDR3 length equals 15 residues. CDR1 and CDR2 from the germline V gene are LNHDA and SQIVND (reference sequence). V trimming: 8 bases; J trimming: 6 bases; junction bases outside the gene matches: 13. The DNA for the CDR3 is TGTGCCAGTCACCGGGACAGGGCCACGGGCCATGGCTACACCTTC. This encodes CASHRDRATGHGYTF.

CDR3: CASSPLPLTGSGYTF. CDR3 DNA: TGTGCCAGCAGCCCCTTACCACTGACAGGGAGTGGCTACACCTTC. The rearrangement joins TRBV4-2 to TRBJ1-2; 7 bases are shared with TRBD1. The CDR3 length is 15 residues. Unmatched junction bases numbered 12, after V lost 4 bases and J lost 7 bases. Germline loops: CDR1 LGHNA, CDR2 YNFKEQ.

The chain employs TRBV12-3 or TRBV12-4 and TRBJ1-6; D may be TRBD1 (5 bases). Trimming pared 6 bases from V and 7 bases from J, leaving 10 bases between. This CDR3 is 13 amino acids long. The CDR3 DNA is TGTGCCAGCAGCCGACAGCAAAATTCACCCCTCCACTTT. It codes for CASSRQQNSPLHF.

The sample holds a few counts of this clone. This chain links TRBV7-9 with TRBJ1-5, with 9 nucleotides matching TRBD1. V shed 0 bases and J 3 bases; nucleotides not matched to a gene: 6. CDR1 and CDR2 (germline): SEHNR, FQNEAQ (reference sequence). The CDR3 is 17 amino acids. DNA for the CDR3: TGTGCCAGCAGCTTAGCCGGGACAGGGAAGGCCAATCAGCCCCAGCATTTT. It encodes CASSLAGTGKANQPQHF. Together with reference TRBV7-9 and TRBJ1-5, the CDR3 gives the full variable domain: DTGVSQNPRHKITKRGQNVTFRCDPISEHNRLYWYRQTLGQGPEFLTYFQNEAQLEKSRLLSDRFSAERPKGSFSTLEIQRTEQGDSAMYLCASSLAGTGKANQPQHFGDGTRLSIL.

This chain connects TRBV7-2 to TRBJ1-1, with TRBD1 identical over 7 bases. Germline CDR1 and CDR2: SGHTA and FQGNSA. The CDR3 loop spans 13 amino acids. The V gene end was trimmed by 4 bases and the J gene end by 3 bases; junction bases not matched to a gene: 2. The CDR3 DNA sequence: TGTGCCAGCAGCTGGGACAGAGACACTGAAGCTTTCTTT. Translating gives CASSWDRDTEAFF. The variable domain in full, completed from reference TRBV7-2 and TRBJ1-1, reads GAGVSQSPSNKVTEKGKDVELRCDPISGHTALYWYRQSLGQGLEFLIYFQGNSAPDKSGLPSDRFSAERTGGSVSTLTIQRTQQEDSAVYLCASSWDRDTEAFFGQGTRLTVV.